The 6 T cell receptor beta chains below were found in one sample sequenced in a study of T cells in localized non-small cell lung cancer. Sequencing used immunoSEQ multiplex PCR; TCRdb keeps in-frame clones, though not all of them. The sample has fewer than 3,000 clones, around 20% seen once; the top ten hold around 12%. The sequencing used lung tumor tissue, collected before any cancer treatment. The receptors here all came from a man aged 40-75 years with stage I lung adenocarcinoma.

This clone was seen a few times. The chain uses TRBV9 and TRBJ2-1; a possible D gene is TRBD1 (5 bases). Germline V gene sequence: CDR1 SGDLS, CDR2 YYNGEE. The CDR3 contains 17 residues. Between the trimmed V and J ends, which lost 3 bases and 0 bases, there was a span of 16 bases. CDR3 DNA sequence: TGTGCCAGCAGCGAGCCCCCAGGGATGAGCTCCTACAATGAGCAGTTCTTC. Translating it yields CASSEPPGMSSYNEQFF.

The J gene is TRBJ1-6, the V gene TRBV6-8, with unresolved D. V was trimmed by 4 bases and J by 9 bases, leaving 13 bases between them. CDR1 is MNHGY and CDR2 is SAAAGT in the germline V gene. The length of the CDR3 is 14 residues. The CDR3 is CASSSQATSSPLHF. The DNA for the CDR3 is TGTGCCAGCAGTTCGCAGGCAACAAGTTCACCCCTCCACTTT.

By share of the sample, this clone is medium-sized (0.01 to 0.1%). CDR3 in amino acids: CASRLARVAGVSNTGELFF. Here the CDR3 DNA reads TGTGCAAGTCGCTTAGCGAGGGTAGCCGGGGTCTCGAACACCGGGGAGCTGTTTTTT. The chain couples TRBV12-2 to TRBJ2-2; TRBD2, the table's D call, lacks a check against the DNA. TRBV12-2 is classified as a pseudogene. The CDR3 covers 19 residues.

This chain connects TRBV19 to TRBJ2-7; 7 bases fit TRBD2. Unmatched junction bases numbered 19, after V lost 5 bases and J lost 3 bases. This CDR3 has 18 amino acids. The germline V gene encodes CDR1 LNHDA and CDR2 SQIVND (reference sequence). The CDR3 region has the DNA TGTGCCAGTAGTCTCTACTCTTTGGGTAGCGGGCCTTTCTACGAGCAGTACTTC. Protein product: CASSLYSLGSGPFYEQYF.

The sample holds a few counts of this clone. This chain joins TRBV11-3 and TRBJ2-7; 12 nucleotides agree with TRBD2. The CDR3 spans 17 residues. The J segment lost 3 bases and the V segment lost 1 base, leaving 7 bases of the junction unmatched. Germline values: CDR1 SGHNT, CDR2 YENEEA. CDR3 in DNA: TGTGCCAGCAGCTTAGGCCAGGGACTAGCGGGTTTCTACGAGCAGTACTTC. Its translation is CASSLGQGLAGFYEQYF.

CDR3 region: CAWSVPAGVETQYF. The CDR3 DNA reads as TGTGCCTGGAGTGTACCGGCGGGGGTAGAGACCCAGTACTTC. This chain connects TRBV30 to TRBJ2-5, with 7 positions matching TRBD2. Per the germline V gene, CDR1 is GTSNPN and CDR2 is SVGIG (reference sequence). V lost 0 bases to trimming and J lost 4 bases; unmatched junction nucleotides: 5. The CDR3 loop spans 14 amino acids.